This TCR beta chain was sequenced during a study of technical replicates of blood from a handful of donors. This CDR3 is 12 amino acids long. With 5 bases removed from V and 3 bases from J, the gap between germline ends came to 7 bases. CDR1 and CDR2 (germline): SGHTA, FQGNSA. Assay used: immunoSEQ multiplex PCR; TCRdb lists only in-frame clones, some missing. The sample lists 65,000 to 85,000 clones, roughly 96% occurring once. The material sequenced was T cells isolated from PBMCs. The clonotype originates from a human donor in good health. This chain uses TRBV7-2 with TRBJ1-1, with D hard to call. The CDR3 bases are TGTGCCAGCAGCCGCCAGTACACTGAAGCTTTCTTT. The encoded protein is CASSRQYTEAFF.